Shown below are 19 T cell receptor beta chains from a single sample sequenced in a study of T-cell reconstitution after alpha-beta-depleted transplantation in children. During its preparation, the TCRbeta library received unique molecular identifiers. TCRdb used MiXCR to reprocess the PCR reads, holding one entry per CDR3 protein. The data show around 530,000 distinct CDR3 sequences, with 32% seen just once and more than 2% held by the top ten. This specimen was PBMCs from the stem cell graft donor, taken from the stem cell graft. All receptors derive from a human donor who donated a stem cell graft to a child with aplastic anemia.

CDR3 in amino acids: CASSITSGGYNEQFF. The CDR3 nucleotides read TGTGCCAGCAGCATAACTAGCGGGGGTTACAATGAGCAGTTCTTC. This chain links TRBV7-2 with TRBJ2-1, with 11 positions matching TRBD2. This CDR3 has 15 amino acids. CDR1 and CDR2 (germline): SGHTA, FQGNSA. The junction had 4 bases not matched to a gene; V was cut back by 5 bases and J by 4 bases.

With respect to this clonotype: This may arise from a read error, as a much more abundant clone is one base away. This sequence joins TRBV5-4 and TRBJ2-2; D is possibly TRBD1 (6 bases). The CDR3 is 18 amino acids. Germline loops: CDR1 SGHNT, CDR2 YYREEE (reference sequence). As DNA, the CDR3 is TGTGCCAGCAGCTTGTCGGGACGGGGACACCCGAACACCGGGGACCTGTTTTTT. The encoded protein is CASSLSGRGHPNTGDLFF.

This clonotype has a handful of counts. The chain couples TRBV20-1 to TRBJ1-2; D is perhaps TRBD1 (5 bases). The V end lost 0 bases, the J end lost 5 bases, and 16 bases lay between the germline ends. The length of the CDR3 is 15 residues. CDR1 is DFQATT, CDR2 SNEGSKA, per germline (reference sequence). The CDR3 DNA follows: TGCAGTGCTAGAGACCGTATTGGGGCAGGATATGGCTACACCTTC. Translated: CSARDRIGAGYGYTF.

This clonotype showed up just a few times. In nucleotides, the CDR3 is TGTGCCAGCAGTGATCGCGGGACTCCGGGGGGCAATGAGCAGTTCTTC. It specifies CASSDRGTPGGNEQFF. V usage is TRBV6-4 and J usage is TRBJ2-1; 7 bases match TRBD2. This CDR3 comprises 16 residues. Unmatched junction bases numbered 11, after V lost 3 bases and J lost 6 bases. CDR1 is MRHNA and CDR2 is SNTAGT in the germline V gene.

The chain carries TRBV2 and TRBJ1-2; 8 positions agree with TRBD1. CDR3 size: 16 residues. J lost 2 bases, V lost 6 bases, and 11 bases had no gene match. Germline-derived CDR1 and CDR2 are SNHLY and FYNNEI. The CDR3 coding sequence is TGTGCCAGCAGCCAATTCCCCAGGGGGCGGAACTATGGCTACACCTTC. It yields the protein CASSQFPRGRNYGYTF. The whole variable domain, remainder taken from reference TRBV2 and TRBJ1-2, is EPEVTQTPSHQVTQMGQEVILRCVPISNHLYFYWYRQILGQKVEFLVSFYNNEISEKSEIFDDQFSVERPDGSNFTLKIRSTKLEDSAMYFCASSQFPRGRNYGYTFGSGTRLTVV.

This clonotype was observed a few times. The chain is built from TRBV10-3 and TRBJ2-3, with 9 bases that match TRBD2. The CDR3 runs to 14 residues. V was pared by 6 bases and J by 3 bases, with 4 bases of the junction left unmatched. Per the germline V gene, CDR1 is ENHRY and CDR2 is SYGVKD. The CDR3 loop is CAISEREVTDTQYF. The CDR3 DNA reads as TGTGCCATCAGCGAGCGGGAGGTGACAGATACGCAGTATTTT.

In its sample, this clonotype was seen a few times. V usage is TRBV9 and J usage is TRBJ2-1; D remains unclear. The germline V and J ends were trimmed by 3 bases and 8 bases, with 15 bases remaining between them. This CDR3 contains 14 residues. The V gene's germline CDR1 is SGDLS and CDR2 YYNGEE. Written as DNA, the CDR3 is TGTGCCAGCAGCGCCGAATGGGGTCGAGATGAGCAGTTCTTC. Protein: CASSAEWGRDEQFF.

This clonotype came up many times. The chain recombines TRBV6-2 or TRBV6-3 with TRBJ2-1; no clear D. The CDR3 extends over 12 amino acids. Trimming removed 11 bases at V and 1 base at J, with 9 bases between. The germline V gene encodes CDR1 MNHEY and CDR2 SVGEGT. The CDR3: CAVQRSYNEQFF. Here the CDR3 DNA reads TGTGCCGTACAGAGATCCTACAATGAGCAGTTCTTC.

This clonotype has only a few counts. V is TRBV7-3 and J is TRBJ1-5; D is unresolved. This CDR3 region has 13 residues. Germline assignment: CDR1 SGHTA and CDR2 FQGTGA. The ends were cut back, 2 bases at V and 7 bases at J, with 9 bases in the middle. DNA for the CDR3: TGTGCCAGCAGCTTAGACTCTTTACAGCCCCAGCATTTT. Its translation: CASSLDSLQPQHF.

This clonotype has a single count. The rearrangement joins TRBV4-3 to TRBJ2-1; D not certain. Trimming shortened V by 4 bases and J by 8 bases, and 15 bases separated the two germline ends. CDR1 is LGHNA and CDR2 is YSLEER in the germline V gene. There are 14 residues in the CDR3. The DNA of the CDR3 is TGCGCCAGCAGCCCCCCCAACTCTCGGGATGAGCAGTTCTTC. As protein: CASSPPNSRDEQFF.

This clonotype has just a few counts. The gene calls are TRBV6-5 and TRBJ1-1, with D unresolved. Trimming cost V 6 bases and J 1 base, with 9 bases left between them. The germline V gene encodes CDR1 MNHEY and CDR2 SVGAGI. The CDR3 contains 13 residues. The CDR3 protein is CASRLFGNTEAFF. In nucleotides, the CDR3 is TGTGCCAGCAGGTTATTTGGGAACACTGAAGCTTTCTTT.

V and J are TRBV15 and TRBJ1-5, with D perhaps matching TRBD1 (5 bases). Germline V gene lookup returns CDR1 LNHNV and CDR2 YYDKDF (reference sequence). The length of the CDR3 is 14 residues. V was cut by 1 base and J by 3 bases, with 7 bases left in between. In DNA form, the CDR3 reads TGTGCCACCAGCAGAGGAGGGGACAATCAGCCCCAGCATTTT. Its translation: CATSRGGDNQPQHF.

This chain links TRBV12-3 or TRBV12-4 with TRBJ1-6; 8 positions match TRBD1. V trimming: 6 bases; J trimming: 14 bases; junction bases outside the gene matches: 15. This CDR3 has 15 residues. The CDR3 here is CASSQTDRDLRALHF. The CDR3 DNA reads as TGTGCCAGCAGCCAAACGGACAGGGATTTAAGAGCCCTCCACTTT.

There are a few counts of this clonotype. This chain connects TRBV5-1 to TRBJ2-7; a weak D match, TRBD2 (6 bases). CDR1 and CDR2 from the germline V gene are SGHRS and YFSETQ. The CDR3 extends over 12 amino acids. Between the trimmed V and J ends, which lost 6 bases and 4 bases, there was a span of 11 bases. As DNA, the CDR3 is TGCGCCAGCAAGACGGAGGGGTACGAGCAGTACTTC. Translating gives CASKTEGYEQYF.

Only a few counts were recorded for this clonotype. The rearrangement links TRBV12-3 or TRBV12-4 to TRBJ1-2; D is undetermined. V lost 2 bases to trimming and J lost 8 bases, with 18 bases between them. The CDR3 extends over 15 amino acids. The CDR3 reads CASSLSGRDPRGYTF. CDR3 in DNA: TGTGCCAGCAGTTTAAGTGGACGGGATCCGAGGGGCTACACCTTC.

This clonotype was found a few times. This CDR3 is CASSPTGREGYGYTF. CDR3 DNA: TGTGCCAGCTCACCAACCGGCCGTGAAGGCTATGGCTACACCTTC. The chain employs TRBV18 and TRBJ1-2; D gene uncertain. Germline loops: CDR1 KGHSH, CDR2 LQKENI. Trimming shortened V by 2 bases and J by 4 bases, and 14 bases separated the two germline ends. This CDR3 is built from 15 residues. Looking up the rest from reference TRBV18 and TRBJ1-2 gives the full variable domain: NAGVMQNPRHLVRRRGQEARLRCSPMKGHSHVYWYRQLPEEGLKFMVYLQKENIIDESGMPKERFSAEFPKEGPSILRIQQVVRGDSAAYFCASSPTGREGYGYTFGSGTRLTVV.

The chain is built from TRBV20-1 and TRBJ2-1, with 8 nucleotides matching TRBD2. The CDR3 is 15 residues long. V gave up 0 bases and J gave up 6 bases; unmatched junction bases: 7. From germline, CDR1 is DFQATT and CDR2 SNEGSKA (reference sequence). This CDR3 is CSARDFSRGANEQFF. The CDR3 DNA follows: TGCAGTGCTAGAGATTTTTCGCGGGGGGCCAATGAGCAGTTCTTC.

This clonotype was counted a few times. The chain has TRBV27 and TRBJ1-5; tentative D call: TRBD1 (6 bases). This CDR3 has 14 residues. With 4 bases removed from V and 7 bases from J, the gap between germline ends came to 14 bases. CDR1 MNHEY and CDR2 SMNVEV come from the germline V gene (reference sequence). The CDR3 DNA reads as TGTGCCAGCAGTTCTGCAGGGGTCGTGCAGCCCCAGCATTTT. It specifies CASSSAGVVQPQHF.

The genes are TRBV20-1 and TRBJ2-5, with D hard to call. Germline CDR1 DFQATT, CDR2 SNEGSKA (reference sequence). This CDR3 is 12 amino acids long. Deletions cut 6 bases from V and 5 bases from J, with 13 bases between. CDR3 amino acids: CSANSDRETQYF. CDR3 nucleotides: TGCAGTGCCAACAGTGATCGGGAGACCCAGTACTTC.